This T cell receptor (beta chain) was sequenced for a study of early T cells in non-severe SARS-CoV-2 infection. Individual cDNA molecules received unique molecular identifiers. TCRdb called the 5' RACE reads again in MiXCR, with one record for every CDR3 protein. The sample contains around 57,000 distinct CDR3 sequences, 11% of which appear only once. Trimming removed 2 bases from V and 2 bases from J, with 0 bases in between. This CDR3 comprises 11 residues. CDR1 is SGHDN and CDR2 is FVKESK in the germline V gene. The sequenced sample consisted of whole blood. The chain recombines TRBV14 with TRBJ1-2; D call uncertain. This sequence was found in an adult who was a healthcare worker with PCR-confirmed SARS-CoV-2 infection or an uninfected control (not recorded which). The CDR3 DNA follows: TGTGCCAGCAGCCAAAACTATGGCTACACCTTC. Protein sequence: CASSQNYGYTF.